This T cell receptor (beta chain) was sequenced in a study of regulatory T cells in long-lasting Graves disease. The study, taken as a whole, reports: Gene preferences differed: TRBV28, TRBJ1-2, TRBJ2-5 in persistent cases. More public clonotypes were shared by persistent patients (about 2,700) than by new patients (approximately 990).

Time point meaning: newly diagnosed GD, antithyroid drugs for less than 3 months. Making the TCR library involved RNA that had been extracted from PBMCs. Roughly 9.6-milliliter peripheral blood samples went into EDTA tubes. V was shortened by 3 bases and J by 2 bases, with 12 bases between the two germline ends. This CDR3 spans 14 amino acids. Germline CDR1 and CDR2: SGHRS and YFSETQ. The sample holds many counts of this clonotype. Its antigen is not identified. Building the TCR beta libraries relied on iRepertoire HTBI primers, and CDR3 regions underwent Arm-PCR. TCRdb passed the multiplex PCR reads through MiXCR, listing each CDR3 protein once. The repertoire holds about 540,000 distinct CDR3 sequences, with roughly 13% as singletons. These data were also filed under a second study, of T cells in Graves' hyperthyroidism and ophthalmopathy. Per that study: Diagnoses used clinical symptoms, serum thyroxine and TRAb, thyroid ultrasound and orbital computed tomography.

The origin of this receptor is a man in his thirties or forties with Graves disease. The chain joins TRBV5-1 to TRBJ2-7; possibly TRBD1 for D (6 bases). The sample consisted of peripheral blood mononuclear cells (PBMCs), taken at new diagnosis, from a patient treated with antithyroid drugs. The CDR3 loop reads CASSSETGPYEQYF. DNA for the CDR3: TGCGCCAGCAGCTCCGAGACAGGACCCTACGAGCAGTACTTC.